The rows below give T cell receptor beta chains drawn from one sample of a study of T cell repertoires in cytomegalovirus infection. No antigens are known for them. A single record per CDR3 protein comes from TCRdb applying MiXCR to the reads. The table lists roughly 920,000 distinct CDR3 sequences, about a third of them singletons. The sequenced sample was cultured CD8+ T cells from PBMCs, obtained from culture after CMV antigen stimulation. These receptors were collected from a human donor in good health (CMV status not recorded). Some clones in this sample may be carry-over from other donors' samples. The CDR3 runs from the conserved cysteine through the conserved F or W. Fields, in order: J gene, D gene, V gene, clone size, CDR3 DNA, CDR3 protein. The D gene is left open where the match is weak. Clone size is shown for a subset of rows, as once, few, many or a class of expanded clone.

j_call: TRBJ2-6; d_call: -; v_call: TRBV7-9; clone_size: -; cdr3_nt: TGTGCCAGCAGCGTCCCGGGCTCTGGGGCCAACGTCCTGACTTTC; cdr3_aa: CASSVPGSGANVLTF
j_call: TRBJ2-1; d_call: TRBD1; v_call: TRBV27; clone_size: few; cdr3_nt: TGTGCCAGCACCCCCGGGACAGGGATATACAATGAGCAGTTCTTC; cdr3_aa: CASTPGTGIYNEQFF
j_call: TRBJ2-2; d_call: -; v_call: TRBV11-2; clone_size: few; cdr3_nt: TGTGCCAGCAGCTTATGGGGGGCGAACACCGGGGAGCTGTTTTTT; cdr3_aa: CASSLWGANTGELFF
j_call: TRBJ2-5; d_call: TRBD1; v_call: TRBV7-2; clone_size: many; cdr3_nt: TGTGCCAGCAGCCCTGGATTGGCCAGGGGGCAAGAGACCCAGTACTTC; cdr3_aa: CASSPGLARGQETQYF
j_call: TRBJ2-5; d_call: -; v_call: TRBV15; clone_size: -; cdr3_nt: TGTGCCACCAGCAGAGAGGGGACCATCCAAGAGACCCAGTACTTC; cdr3_aa: CATSREGTIQETQYF
j_call: TRBJ2-5; d_call: -; v_call: TRBV3-1; clone_size: few; cdr3_nt: TGTGCCAGCAGCCAAGACAGTAGACCCCAAGAGACCCAGTACTTC; cdr3_aa: CASSQDSRPQETQYF
j_call: TRBJ1-1; d_call: TRBD1; v_call: TRBV24-1; clone_size: -; cdr3_nt: TGTGCCACCAGTGATCCGACGGCAGGGGGTACAAACACTAAAGCTTTCTTT; cdr3_aa: CATSDPTAGGTNTKAFF
j_call: TRBJ2-3; d_call: -; v_call: TRBV6-5; clone_size: -; cdr3_nt: TGTGCCAGCAGTCAGCGTGACACAGATACGCAGTATTTT; cdr3_aa: CASSQRDTDTQYF
j_call: TRBJ1-5; d_call: TRBD1; v_call: TRBV28; clone_size: -; cdr3_nt: TGTGCCAGCAGTATACTAGGGACAGGATATCGAAATCAGCCCCAGCATTTT; cdr3_aa: CASSILGTGYRNQPQHF
j_call: TRBJ2-5; d_call: TRBD2; v_call: TRBV9; clone_size: -; cdr3_nt: TGTGCCAGCAGCGAAATTAGCGGGGCGGTGGGAGAGACCCAGTACTTC; cdr3_aa: CASSEISGAVGETQYF
j_call: TRBJ2-3; d_call: -; v_call: TRBV29-1; clone_size: -; cdr3_nt: TGCAGCGTTGTTAGTGTGGGGGAGTATTTT; cdr3_aa: CSVVSVGEYF
j_call: TRBJ2-7; d_call: -; v_call: TRBV4-1; clone_size: -; cdr3_nt: TGCGCCAGCAGCCAAAGAGGGGAAGCCTACGAGCAGTACTTC; cdr3_aa: CASSQRGEAYEQYF
j_call: TRBJ2-3; d_call: TRBD2; v_call: TRBV7-8; clone_size: few; cdr3_nt: TGTGCCAGCAGCTTCGGACTAGCGGGTCCTCATAGCACAGATACGCAGTATTTT; cdr3_aa: CASSFGLAGPHSTDTQYF
j_call: TRBJ1-5; d_call: -; v_call: TRBV7-6; clone_size: -; cdr3_nt: TGTGCCAGCAGCTTAGAGTTCGCCAGTCGACCTCCAAGTGGCAATCAGCCCCAGCATTTT; cdr3_aa: CASSLEFASRPPSGNQPQHF
j_call: TRBJ2-3; d_call: TRBD1; v_call: TRBV7-3; clone_size: -; cdr3_nt: TGTGCCAGCAGCTTAAGACCTACTACAGGGGGCAGGATAGATACGCAGTATTTT; cdr3_aa: CASSLRPTTGGRIDTQYF
j_call: TRBJ1-5; d_call: TRBD1; v_call: TRBV7-2; clone_size: many; cdr3_nt: TGTGCCAGCAGCTCCAACCCTTTATCGGACAGGGGAATTCCCCAGCATTTT; cdr3_aa: CASSSNPLSDRGIPQHF
j_call: TRBJ1-2; d_call: TRBD1; v_call: TRBV7-8; clone_size: few; cdr3_nt: TGTGCCAGCAGCTTAGGGGGGGACAGCTTCTATGGCTACACCTTC; cdr3_aa: CASSLGGDSFYGYTF
j_call: TRBJ1-2; d_call: -; v_call: TRBV4-1; clone_size: many; cdr3_nt: TGCGCCAGCAGCCAAGATGGAGGGGGGAACGGCTACACCTTC; cdr3_aa: CASSQDGGGNGYTF
j_call: TRBJ2-6; d_call: TRBD1; v_call: TRBV7-6; clone_size: many; cdr3_nt: TGTGCCAGCAGCTTCGGATGGGACAGGGCCGGCTCTGGGGCCAACGTCCTGACTTTC; cdr3_aa: CASSFGWDRAGSGANVLTF
j_call: TRBJ2-4; d_call: -; v_call: TRBV5-5; clone_size: many; cdr3_nt: TGTGCCAGCAGGGAGGGGCTTTTAGCCAAAAACATTCAGTACTTC; cdr3_aa: CASREGLLAKNIQYF
j_call: TRBJ1-2; d_call: -; v_call: TRBV7-9; clone_size: -; cdr3_nt: TGTGCCAGCAGCTTAGCCAGGGTCTATGGCTACACCTTC; cdr3_aa: CASSLARVYGYTF
j_call: TRBJ2-3; d_call: -; v_call: TRBV7-9; clone_size: many; cdr3_nt: TGTGCCAGCAGCCCCGAGGGCACAGATACGCAGTATTTT; cdr3_aa: CASSPEGTDTQYF
j_call: TRBJ1-5; d_call: -; v_call: TRBV19; clone_size: few; cdr3_nt: TGTGCCAGTAGTATGTTGAATCAGCCCCAGCATTTT; cdr3_aa: CASSMLNQPQHF
j_call: TRBJ2-3; d_call: TRBD1; v_call: TRBV11-2; clone_size: many; cdr3_nt: TGTGCCAGCAGCTTGAGGGCAGGGGGCTGGGATACGCAGTATTTT; cdr3_aa: CASSLRAGGWDTQYF
j_call: TRBJ1-3; d_call: -; v_call: TRBV7-6; clone_size: -; cdr3_nt: TGTGCCAGCAGCTTAGAGGGGAAGGCAGCAGGAAACATCATATATTTT; cdr3_aa: CASSLEGKAAGNIIYF
j_call: TRBJ2-3; d_call: -; v_call: TRBV7-6; clone_size: many; cdr3_nt: TGTGCCAGCAGCTCTTTAGCGGCCCCCACAGATACGCAGTATTTT; cdr3_aa: CASSSLAAPTDTQYF
j_call: TRBJ2-7; d_call: -; v_call: TRBV7-8; clone_size: -; cdr3_nt: TGTGCCAGCAGCCCAGAAGGGACAAACTACGAGCAGTACTTC; cdr3_aa: CASSPEGTNYEQYF
j_call: TRBJ2-3; d_call: -; v_call: TRBV7-9; clone_size: few; cdr3_nt: TGTGCCAGCAGCAACCTCAGGGGCTCCATTAGCACAGATACGCAGTATTTT; cdr3_aa: CASSNLRGSISTDTQYF